One sample yielded the 21 T cell receptor beta chains listed below, sequenced in a study of T cells in localized non-small cell lung cancer. The repertoire was sequenced with immunoSEQ multiplex PCR; TCRdb's copy has only in-frame clones and lacks some. The sample yields 30,000 to 35,000 clones, roughly 90% seen once. Material: peripheral blood, obtained before any cancer treatment. Source of these receptors: a woman aged 35 to 70 with stage I lung adenocarcinoma.

This clone appeared a single time. The chain links TRBV6-5 to TRBJ2-2; D is possibly TRBD2 (6 bases). The ends were cut back, 2 bases at V and 5 bases at J, with 12 bases in the middle. The CDR3 consists of 15 residues. The V gene's germline CDR1 is MNHEY and CDR2 SVGAGI. CDR3 protein: CASSYAGPMTGELFF. DNA for the CDR3: TGTGCCAGCAGTTACGCGGGACCTATGACCGGGGAGCTGTTTTTT.

The V gene is TRBV9, the J gene TRBJ2-7; possible D gene TRBD2, 6 bases. The CDR3 length is 15 residues. Trimming removed 2 bases at V and 0 bases at J, with 12 bases between. Germline values: CDR1 SGDLS, CDR2 YYNGEE. The CDR3: CASSVGGPISYEQYF. In DNA form, the CDR3 reads TGTGCCAGCAGCGTTGGAGGGCCAATCTCCTACGAGCAGTACTTC.

This clone is medium-sized by share. The chain joins TRBV6-5 to TRBJ2-7; possibly TRBD2 for D (5 bases). Deletions cut 6 bases from V and 3 bases from J, with 9 bases between. The CDR3 extends over 12 amino acids. Germline CDR1 reads MNHEY; CDR2 reads SVGAGI. The CDR3 coding sequence is TGTGCCAGCAGGTTTGGGAGCTACGAGCAGTACTTC. Protein: CASRFGSYEQYF.

The chain combines TRBV5-4 with TRBJ2-1; 12 bases match TRBD2. V shed 4 bases and J 7 bases; nucleotides not matched to a gene: 3. This CDR3 region has 14 residues. CDR1 and CDR2 (germline): SGHNT, YYREEE (reference sequence). CDR3 region: CASSGGTSGNEQFF. CDR3 bases: TGTGCCAGCAGCGGCGGGACTAGCGGGAATGAGCAGTTCTTC.

The gene calls are TRBV27 and TRBJ2-7; D is unclear. CDR1 and CDR2 from the germline V gene are MNHEY and SMNVEV (reference sequence). This CDR3 is built from 13 residues. Trimming cost V 0 bases and J 7 bases, with 10 bases left between them. CDR3 coding DNA: TGTGCCAGCAGTTTATCTGCCGCGCAGGAGCAGTACTTC. The encoded protein is CASSLSAAQEQYF.

This chain joins TRBV6-6 and TRBJ1-6, with 9 bases matching TRBD1. Looked up from germline, CDR1 is MNHNY and CDR2 is SVGAGI (reference sequence). CDR3 length: 15 residues. V lost 5 bases to trimming and J lost 9 bases; unmatched junction nucleotides: 8. CDR3 in DNA: TGTGCCAGCAGTGGGAACAGGGGGCCTAGTTCACCCCTCCACTTT. This translates into CASSGNRGPSSPLHF.

The chain has TRBV5-6 and TRBJ2-1; 9 bases map to TRBD1. The CDR3 covers 15 residues. CDR1 is SGHDT and CDR2 is YYEEEE in the germline V gene. Unmatched junction bases numbered 11, after V lost 6 bases and J lost 7 bases. CDR3 sequence reads: CASNRPNRGLNEQFF. CDR3 DNA sequence: TGTGCCAGCAACCGACCCAACAGGGGGCTGAATGAGCAGTTCTTC.

J is TRBJ2-2 and V is TRBV25-1; tentative D call: TRBD1 (5 bases). The CDR3 contains 13 residues. V lost 4 bases, J lost 5 bases, and 8 bases lay in between. Germline V lookup: CDR1 MGHDK, CDR2 SYGVNS. The CDR3: CASSADNTGELFF. DNA for the CDR3: TGTGCCAGCAGTGCGGACAATACCGGGGAGCTGTTTTTT.

The rearrangement uses TRBV10-3 and TRBJ1-6; D may be TRBD1 (5 bases). In germline, CDR1 is ENHRY, CDR2 SYGVKD. CDR3 length: 13 amino acids. The V and J ends lost 11 bases and 8 bases respectively, with 16 bases between them. CDR3 protein: CAVSGGVDSPLHF. In DNA form, the CDR3 reads TGTGCCGTTTCCGGGGGGGTGGATTCACCCCTCCACTTT.

This clone was observed a single time. The V gene is TRBV27, the J gene TRBJ2-2; the D gene could be TRBD1 or TRBD2 (6 bases each). The V and J ends lost 8 bases and 3 bases respectively, with 13 bases between them. The CDR3 contains 14 residues. CDR1 is MNHEY and CDR2 is SMNVEV in the germline V gene (reference sequence). The CDR3 region has the DNA TGTGCCAGCGGAGGGGGGCTCTACACCGGGGAGCTGTTTTTT. Residues: CASGGGLYTGELFF.

This clone was observed once. V and J are TRBV7-6 and TRBJ1-1, with D tentatively TRBD1 (6 bases). The V gene lost 5 bases and the J gene lost 6 bases, with 16 bases spanning the gap. The V gene's germline CDR1 is SGHVS and CDR2 FNYEAQ. The CDR3 covers 14 residues. The CDR3 loop reads CASSPSGTISEAFF. The CDR3 coding sequence is TGTGCCAGCAGCCCCTCCGGGACAATCTCTGAAGCTTTCTTT.

This clone has a single count. The chain carries TRBV9 and TRBJ1-1; tentative D call: TRBD1 (6 bases). CDR3 length: 14 amino acids. Germline V gene lookup returns CDR1 SGDLS and CDR2 YYNGEE. V shed 0 bases and J shed 6 bases, with 12 bases lying between them. CDR3 bases: TGTGCCAGCAGCGTAGATCAGGGGAGCCCTGAAGCTTTCTTT. This sequence encodes CASSVDQGSPEAFF.

The chain employs TRBV2 and TRBJ1-6; D is undetermined. CDR3 length: 14 amino acids. Trimming took 8 bases from V and 10 from J, leaving 18 bases between them. Germline V gene lookup returns CDR1 SNHLY and CDR2 FYNNEI. CDR3 bases: TGTGCCAGCCTCCCTAATAACAAGTTCTCACCCCTCCACTTT. This encodes CASLPNNKFSPLHF. Variable domain in full (rest from reference TRBV2 and TRBJ1-6): EPEVTQTPSHQVTQMGQEVILRCVPISNHLYFYWYRQILGQKVEFLVSFYNNEISEKSEIFDDQFSVERPDGSNFTLKIRSTKLEDSAMYFCASLPNNKFSPLHFGNGTRLTVT.

The J gene is TRBJ1-3, the V gene TRBV7-6; D unresolved. The V and J ends lost 8 bases and 0 bases respectively, with 8 bases between them. The CDR3 length is 13 residues. Per the germline V gene, CDR1 is SGHVS and CDR2 is FNYEAQ. The CDR3 sequence is CASGVSSGNTIYF. The CDR3, as DNA: TGTGCCAGCGGCGTAAGCTCTGGAAACACCATATATTTT.

The chain couples TRBV13 to TRBJ2-5, with 9 bases matching TRBD1. The J segment lost 0 bases and the V segment lost 3 bases, leaving 14 bases of the junction unmatched. The CDR3 runs to 19 residues. Germline CDR1 reads PRHDT; CDR2 reads FYEKMQ (reference sequence). As DNA, the CDR3 is TGTGCCAGCAGCTTCGACATGAAGGGGACAGGGATAAACCAAGAGACCCAGTACTTC. It encodes CASSFDMKGTGINQETQYF. The full variable domain, its missing parts supplied by reference TRBV13 and TRBJ2-5, is AAGVIQSPRHLIKEKRETATLKCYPIPRHDTVYWYQQGPGQDPQFLISFYEKMQSDKGSIPDRFSAQQFSDYHSELNMSSLELGDSALYFCASSFDMKGTGINQETQYFGPGTRLLVL.

The chain links TRBV11-2 to TRBJ2-7; the D gene is possibly TRBD2 (6 bases). V shed 3 bases and J shed 7 bases, with 19 bases lying between them. Germline-derived CDR1 and CDR2 are SGHAT and FQNNGV. The CDR3 is 15 amino acids. In DNA form, the CDR3 reads TGTGCCAGCAGCTTGAGCGGGCAGCCTTTGTGGGAGCAGTACTTC. Translating it yields CASSLSGQPLWEQYF. Together with reference TRBV11-2 and TRBJ2-7, the CDR3 gives the full variable domain: EAGVAQSPRYKIIEKRQSVAFWCNPISGHATLYWYQQILGQGPKLLIQFQNNGVVDDSQLPKDRFSAERLKGVDSTLKIQPAKLEDSAVYLCASSLSGQPLWEQYFGPGTRLTVT.

This chain links TRBV6-4 with TRBJ1-1, with D tentatively TRBD1 (5 bases). The CDR3 runs to 14 residues. V was shortened by 0 bases and J by 8 bases, with 13 bases between the two germline ends. The V gene's germline CDR1 is MRHNA and CDR2 SNTAGT. CDR3 region: CASSDSISQGEAFF. As DNA, the CDR3 is TGTGCCAGCAGTGACTCGATTAGTCAGGGAGAAGCTTTCTTT.

The chain recombines TRBV13 with TRBJ2-5; 10 bases align to TRBD1. The J call is doubtful: the DNA matches TRBJ2-7 better. Germline V lookup: CDR1 PRHDT, CDR2 FYEKMQ (reference sequence). The CDR3 loop spans 15 amino acids. CDR3 sequence reads: CASSLGGQGSYEQYF. DNA for the CDR3: TGTGCCAGCAGCTTAGGGGGACAGGGGTCCTACGAGCAGTACTTC.

The chain joins TRBV6-1 to TRBJ2-3; TRBD2 matches 10 bases. Per germline, CDR1 MNHNS and CDR2 SASEGT. V shed 11 bases, J shed 0 bases, and the junction held 2 bases outside the gene matches. This CDR3 has 13 amino acids. The CDR3 nucleotides read TGTGCCGGTAGCGGGGGGAGCACAGATACGCAGTATTTT. Protein product: CAGSGGSTDTQYF.

This clone was seen a handful of times. This rearrangement joins TRBV29-1 to TRBJ1-2; D is undetermined. CDR3 length equals 12 residues. V shed 3 bases and J shed 3 bases, with 8 bases lying between them. Germline V gene data show CDR1 as SQVTM and CDR2 as ANQGSEA. The CDR3 loop is CSVDHADYGYTF. CDR3 in DNA: TGCAGCGTTGATCACGCGGACTATGGCTACACCTTC.

The chain uses TRBV4-2 and TRBJ1-1; no definite D call. V lost 5 bases and J lost 5, with 15 bases in between. This CDR3 is built from 14 residues. Germline V gene lookup returns CDR1 LGHNA and CDR2 YNFKEQ. Here the CDR3 reads CASSSPDSGTEAFF. The DNA for the CDR3 is TGTGCCAGCAGCTCCCCGGATTCGGGGACTGAAGCTTTCTTT.